This entry features one T cell receptor beta chain sequence. What it recognizes is unknown. Over several immunoSEQ plates, each subset's genomic DNA was distributed in even portions. Sequenced by immunoSEQ multiplex PCR; TCRdb stores in-frame clones only, minus some. Of roughly 2.4 million clones in the sample, 90% to 96% were seen once. This sample was included in a study of shared clonotypes between healthy human individuals. Study observations and caveats: There were few donors, and this limited the genetic and exposure-history diversity represented. Shared across a few donors were around 4.7% of the naive CD4 clonotypes.

The CDR3 sequence is 16 residues long. CDR1 is SEHNR, CDR2 FQNEAQ, per germline (reference sequence). Trimming took off 7 bases at V and 6 bases at J, with 25 bases between the two ends. The study drew all its donors from Caucasian adults living in Nashville, Tennessee. The material sequenced was naive CD4+ T cells sorted from blood. Subset indicated: CD45RA+ positively selected. This rearrangement joins TRBV7-9 to TRBJ2-7, with a tentative D call TRBD2 (7 bases). This TCR was sampled from a man aged 18 to 30 in good health. The CDR3 nucleotides read TGTGCCAGCATACAGTGGATGGCTAGCGGAGGGGGCGAGCAGTACTTC. Amino acids: CASIQWMASGGGEQYF.